The 23 T cell receptor beta chains given below trace back to one sample, sequenced in a study of blood T cells in healthy people across ages. Using a J-beta primer mix together with a sample-barcoded 5' primer, a second PCR was run for about 6 to 11 cycles. TCRdb reprocessed the 5' RACE reads via MiXCR and lists one record per CDR3 protein. Of about 1.8 million distinct CDR3 sequences listed, roughly 50% were seen once; the top ten hold approximately 2.1%. Specimen: blood. The receptors come from a woman aged 40 to 50 in good health.

V gene TRBV18 combines with J gene TRBJ1-1, with 9 bases matching TRBD1. Germline V gene lookup returns CDR1 KGHSH and CDR2 LQKENI. CDR3 length: 15 residues. Unmatched junction bases numbered 6, after V lost 4 bases and J lost 3 bases. The CDR3 region has the DNA TGTGCCAGCTCACAACGAACAGGGGGCTACACTGAAGCTTTCTTT. Amino acid sequence: CASSQRTGGYTEAFF.

This clonotype has a handful of counts. This chain connects TRBV4-1 to TRBJ2-7; D is possibly TRBD1 (5 bases). V was clipped by 0 bases and J by 7 bases, with 16 bases between them. CDR1 and CDR2 from the germline V gene are MGHRA and YSYEKL. This CDR3 comprises 15 residues. The DNA for the CDR3 is TGCGCCAGCAGCCAAGATAGGGCAGGGTTGAGGGAGCAGTACTTC. Translated: CASSQDRAGLREQYF.

V usage is TRBV4-2 and J usage is TRBJ2-3, with 11 positions matching TRBD2. V shed 0 bases and J 5 bases; nucleotides not matched to a gene: 19. The CDR3 loop spans 21 amino acids. Germline CDR1 reads LGHNA; CDR2 reads YNFKEQ. Here the CDR3 reads CASSQDPLGPGLAGDQDTQYF. The CDR3 DNA sequence: TGTGCCAGCAGCCAAGATCCCTTGGGCCCAGGACTAGCGGGCGACCAAGATACGCAGTATTTT.

This clonotype was seen more than once but under ten times. The chain uses TRBV29-1 and TRBJ2-5; either TRBD1 or TRBD2 may supply D (5 bases each). CDR1 and CDR2 from the germline V gene are SQVTM and ANQGSEA. V was trimmed by 5 bases and J by 5 bases, leaving 24 bases between them. CDR3 length: 16 residues. The CDR3 reads CSVFNQAGPKRETQYF. CDR3 coding DNA: TGCAGCGTTTTTAACCAGGCAGGGCCTAAGCGGGAGACCCAGTACTTC.

V gene TRBV24-1 combines with J gene TRBJ2-5; D remains ambiguous. Germline V lookup: CDR1 KGHDR, CDR2 SFDVKD. This CDR3 is built from 13 residues. V shed 1 base and J shed 11 bases, with 13 bases lying between them. The CDR3 DNA reads as TGTGCCACCAGTGATTTCCCTGTCCCGGAGCAGTACTTC. Translation gives CATSDFPVPEQYF.

The V gene is TRBV20-1, the J gene TRBJ1-1; D unclear. Germline V gene data show CDR1 as DFQATT and CDR2 as SNEGSKA (reference sequence). The CDR3 has 14 amino acids. Trimming took off 5 bases at V and 5 bases at J, with 18 bases between the two ends. In nucleotides, the CDR3 is TGCAGTGCTCCTCCCACCGGGCCGAGAACTGAAGCTTTCTTT. Protein: CSAPPTGPRTEAFF.

This clonotype has a handful of counts. V is TRBV7-2 and J is TRBJ2-7; 9 bases are a match to TRBD1. The J segment lost 5 bases and the V segment lost 5 bases, leaving 10 bases of the junction unmatched. In germline, CDR1 is SGHTA, CDR2 FQGNSA. The CDR3 is made up of 15 amino acids. For the CDR3, the DNA is TGTGCCAGCAGCCCCCGACCGGGACAGGGCCACGAGCAGTACTTC. This gives the protein CASSPRPGQGHEQYF.

This clonotype was seen only once. This chain joins TRBV20-1 and TRBJ2-3; D not certain. The CDR3 is 14 residues long. The ends were cut back, 7 bases at V and 5 bases at J, with 19 bases in the middle. Germline V gene lookup returns CDR1 DFQATT and CDR2 SNEGSKA (reference sequence). CDR3 sequence: CSVGYGNRIDTQYF. CDR3 sequence (DNA): TGCAGTGTAGGCTATGGGAATAGGATAGATACGCAGTATTTT.

The V call is TRBV9, the J call TRBJ2-1; D is tentatively TRBD1 or TRBD2 (5 bases each). CDR3 length: 17 residues. V was shortened by 0 bases and J by 4 bases, with 17 bases between the two germline ends. Germline CDR1 is SGDLS and CDR2 is YYNGEE. The CDR3 sequence: CASSVATTRDPYNEQFF. The DNA for the CDR3 is TGTGCCAGCAGCGTAGCTACTACAAGGGACCCTTACAATGAGCAGTTCTTC.

A note on this clonotype: This sequence may be a read error, since a much larger clone differs from it by one base. V and J are TRBV4-3 and TRBJ2-1; D is uncertain. Gene TRBJ2-7 matches the end of the DNA better, so the J call may be wrong. Germline V lookup: CDR1 LGHNA, CDR2 YSLEER. The CDR3 has 17 residues. CDR3 nucleotide sequence: TGCGCCAGCAGCCAAGATCAGGCCACGAGCTCCTACAATGAGCAGTACTTC. Translation gives CASSQDQATSSYNEQYF.

The chain is built from TRBV7-2 and TRBJ2-3; TRBD2 aligns across 7 bases. Per the germline V gene, CDR1 is SGHTA and CDR2 is FQGNSA. This CDR3 has 15 residues. After removal of 5 bases from V and 7 bases from J, the junction contained 12 bases not matched to a gene. The CDR3 region has the DNA TGTGCCAGCAGCCCCCCCCTTGCGGGGGTCAATACGCAGTATTTT. Translating gives CASSPPLAGVNTQYF.

This clonotype was observed a few times. The genes are TRBV3-1 and TRBJ2-5; TRBD1 is a possible D gene (5 bases). Looked up from germline, CDR1 is LGHDT and CDR2 is YNNKEL (reference sequence). This CDR3 spans 11 amino acids. Trimming pared 0 bases from V and 13 bases from J, leaving 9 bases between. The CDR3 spells CASSQESGAYF. The DNA for the CDR3 is TGTGCCAGCAGCCAAGAGTCTGGGGCGTACTTC.

This clonotype was counted between two and nine times. A much larger clone is a single base away; this may be a read error. The V and J genes are TRBV29-1 and TRBJ2-7; 8 bases agree with TRBD2. This CDR3 has 13 amino acids. The J segment lost 7 bases and the V segment lost 4 bases, leaving 9 bases of the junction unmatched. Germline values: CDR1 SQVTM, CDR2 ANQGSEA. The chain's CDR3 is CSVGGGRYNEQYF. The CDR3 bases are TGCAGCGTTGGCGGGGGGCGTTACAATGAGCAGTACTTC.

The chain links TRBV3-1 to TRBJ2-7; 11 nucleotides agree with TRBD1. The J call may be wrong; the DNA end is better matched by TRBJ2-5. The CDR3 extends over 16 amino acids. Germline lookup yields CDR1 LGHDT and CDR2 YNNKEL (reference sequence). The CDR3 DNA is TGTGCCAGCAGCCACCGACGGACAGGGGGCGAAGAGACCCAGTACTTC. Its translation is CASSHRRTGGEETQYF.

The chain is built from TRBV7-2 and TRBJ2-1; 12 positions agree with TRBD2. With 1 base clipped from V and 7 bases from J, the junction kept 5 bases outside the gene matches. Germline V gives CDR1 SGHTA, CDR2 FQGNSA. The CDR3 spans 16 residues. CDR3 in DNA: TGTGCCAGCAGCTTAGTTGCTAGCGGGGGGGCAAATGAGCAGTTCTTC. Translation: CASSLVASGGANEQFF.

This chain uses TRBV2 with TRBJ2-4; a possible D gene is TRBD2 (5 bases). The germline V and J ends were trimmed by 3 bases and 0 bases, with 9 bases remaining between them. This CDR3 is built from 15 residues. Looked up from germline, CDR1 is SNHLY and CDR2 is FYNNEI. The CDR3 here is CASSDPGLAKNIQYF. The CDR3, as DNA: TGTGCCAGCAGTGACCCGGGATTAGCCAAAAACATTCAGTACTTC.

The genes are TRBV3-1 and TRBJ1-2, with 9 bases matching TRBD1. Unmatched junction bases numbered 10, after V lost 0 bases and J lost 8 bases. Germline V gene sequence: CDR1 LGHDT, CDR2 YNNKEL (reference sequence). The CDR3 is 16 amino acids. The DNA of the CDR3 is TGTGCCAGCAGCCAAGAAAGACAGGGGGTCCGGGGAGGCTACACCTTC. It encodes CASSQERQGVRGGYTF.

The chain combines TRBV4-2 with TRBJ2-1; 9 nucleotides match TRBD1. The length of the CDR3 is 19 residues. J gave up 0 bases and V 4 bases, and 13 bases lay outside the gene matches. Germline CDR1 is LGHNA and CDR2 is YNFKEQ. CDR3 sequence: CASSPRGGTGQGSYNEQFF. CDR3 sequence (DNA): TGTGCCAGCAGCCCAAGAGGGGGTACGGGACAGGGCTCCTACAATGAGCAGTTCTTC.

This chain uses TRBV4-2 with TRBJ1-2, with D unresolved. V was cut by 1 base and J by 8 bases, with 20 bases left in between. CDR1 LGHNA and CDR2 YNFKEQ come from the germline V gene. This CDR3 has 16 residues. The CDR3 coding sequence is TGTGCCAGCAGCCAAGTTAGCACAGCCAAGCCTGGGGGCTACACCTTC. Its translation is CASSQVSTAKPGGYTF.

The rearrangement joins TRBV27 to TRBJ1-6; 9 bases line up with TRBD1. V gave up 2 bases and J gave up 2 bases; unmatched junction bases: 1. Germline V lookup: CDR1 MNHEY, CDR2 SMNVEV (reference sequence). The CDR3 contains 16 residues. The CDR3 DNA reads as TGTGCCAGCAGTTTAGGGACAGGGCCCTATAATTCACCCCTCCACTTT. As protein: CASSLGTGPYNSPLHF.

This clonotype was observed a few times. This chain connects TRBV4-3 to TRBJ1-2; D might be TRBD1 (6 bases). The CDR3 length is 15 residues. V dropped 3 bases and J dropped 11 bases, with 22 bases sitting between them. From germline, CDR1 is LGHNA and CDR2 YSLEER. CDR3 residues: CASSHDQEAVGGYTF. The DNA for the CDR3 is TGCGCCAGCAGCCATGACCAGGAGGCTGTAGGGGGATACACCTTC.

To note about this clonotype: At one of its ends the junction is not consistent with the germline gene, which may arise from a read error. The chain joins TRBV7-2 to TRBJ2-3; perhaps TRBD2 as D (6 bases). The CDR3 contains 14 residues. Germline CDR1 and CDR2: SGHTA and FQGNSA. CDR3 sequence (DNA): TGTGCCAGCGGGCGGGGACCACCCCCAGATGCGCAGTATTTT. Translated: CASGRGPPPDAQYF.

The CDR3 sequence: CATSDPSTSGVRGSYNEQYF. The CDR3 coding sequence is TGTGCCACCAGTGACCCCTCGACTAGCGGGGTCCGCGGGTCCTACAATGAGCAGTACTTC. This chain connects TRBV24-1 to TRBJ2-5; 11 positions agree with TRBD2. This CDR3 has 20 residues. V trimming: 4 bases; J trimming: 11 bases; junction bases outside the gene matches: 26. Germline assignment: CDR1 KGHDR and CDR2 SFDVKD.